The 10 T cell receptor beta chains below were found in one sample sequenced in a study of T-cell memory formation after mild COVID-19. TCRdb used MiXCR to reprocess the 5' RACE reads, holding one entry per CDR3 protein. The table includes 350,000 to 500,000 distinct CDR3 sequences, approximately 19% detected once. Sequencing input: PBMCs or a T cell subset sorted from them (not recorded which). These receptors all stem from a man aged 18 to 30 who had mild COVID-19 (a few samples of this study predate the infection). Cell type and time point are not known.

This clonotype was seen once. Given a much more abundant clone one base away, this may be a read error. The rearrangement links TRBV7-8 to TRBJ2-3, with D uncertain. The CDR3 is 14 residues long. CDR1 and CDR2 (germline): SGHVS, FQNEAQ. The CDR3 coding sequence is TGTGCCAGCAGCCCCGGTGGACGCACAGCTACGCAGTATTTT. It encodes CASSPGGRTATQYF.

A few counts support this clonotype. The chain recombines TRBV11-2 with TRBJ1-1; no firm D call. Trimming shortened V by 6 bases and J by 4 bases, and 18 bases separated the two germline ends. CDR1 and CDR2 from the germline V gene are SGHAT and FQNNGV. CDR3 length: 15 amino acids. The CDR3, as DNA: TGTGCCAGCAGTTATCGGGGTGGGAGGACCACTGAAGCTTTCTTT. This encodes CASSYRGGRTTEAFF.

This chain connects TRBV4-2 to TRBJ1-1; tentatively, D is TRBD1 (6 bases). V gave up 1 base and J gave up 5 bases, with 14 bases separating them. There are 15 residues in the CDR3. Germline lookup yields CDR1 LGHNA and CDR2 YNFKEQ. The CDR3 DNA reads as TGTGCCAGCAGCCAAGGTACAGGGCGGTTAACTGAAGCTTTCTTT. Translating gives CASSQGTGRLTEAFF.

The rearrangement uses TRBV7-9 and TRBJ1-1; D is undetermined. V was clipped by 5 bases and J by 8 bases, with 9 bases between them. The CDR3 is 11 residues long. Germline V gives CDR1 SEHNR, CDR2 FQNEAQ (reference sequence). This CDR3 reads CASSDGMEAFF. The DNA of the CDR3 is TGTGCCAGCAGCGACGGGATGGAAGCTTTCTTT.

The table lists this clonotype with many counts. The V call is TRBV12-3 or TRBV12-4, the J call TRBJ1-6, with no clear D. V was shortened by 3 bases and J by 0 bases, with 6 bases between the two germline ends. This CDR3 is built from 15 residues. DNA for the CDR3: TGTGCCAGCAGTTTGGCTAGCTCCTATAATTCACCCCTCCACTTT. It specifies CASSLASSYNSPLHF.

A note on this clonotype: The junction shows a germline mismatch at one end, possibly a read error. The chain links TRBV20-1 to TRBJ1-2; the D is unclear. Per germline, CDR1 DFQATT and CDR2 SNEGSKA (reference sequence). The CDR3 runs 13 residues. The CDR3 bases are TGCAGTGCTAGGGGAGAAGCTAACTATGGATACACCTTC. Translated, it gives CSARGEANYGYTF.

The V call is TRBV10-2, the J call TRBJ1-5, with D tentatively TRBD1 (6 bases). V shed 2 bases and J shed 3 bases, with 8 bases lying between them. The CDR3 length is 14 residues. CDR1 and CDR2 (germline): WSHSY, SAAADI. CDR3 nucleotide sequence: TGCGCCAGCAGTGAGGGGGGGCTCAATCAGCCCCAGCATTTT. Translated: CASSEGGLNQPQHF.

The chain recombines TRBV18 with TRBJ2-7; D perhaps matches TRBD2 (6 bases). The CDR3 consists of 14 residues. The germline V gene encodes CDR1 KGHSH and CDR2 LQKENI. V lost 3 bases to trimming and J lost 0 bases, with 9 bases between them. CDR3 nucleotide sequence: TGTGCCAGCTCACCCTACGGGAGCTCCTACGAGCAGTACGTC. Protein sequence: CASSPYGSSYEQYV.

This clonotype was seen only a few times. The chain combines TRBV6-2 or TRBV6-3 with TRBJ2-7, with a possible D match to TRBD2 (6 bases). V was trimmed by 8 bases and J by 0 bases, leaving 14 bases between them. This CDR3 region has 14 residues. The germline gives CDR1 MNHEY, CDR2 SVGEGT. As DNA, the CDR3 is TGTGCCAGCCGCGGGGCCCGTCCCTCCTACGAGCAGTACTTC. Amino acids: CASRGARPSYEQYF.

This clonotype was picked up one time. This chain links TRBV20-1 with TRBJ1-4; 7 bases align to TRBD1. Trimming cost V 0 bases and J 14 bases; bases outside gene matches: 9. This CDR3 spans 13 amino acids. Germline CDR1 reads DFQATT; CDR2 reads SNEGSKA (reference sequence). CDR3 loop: CSAREEGANLLFF. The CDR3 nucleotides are TGCAGTGCTAGAGAGGAGGGGGCCAATCTTCTGTTTTTT.